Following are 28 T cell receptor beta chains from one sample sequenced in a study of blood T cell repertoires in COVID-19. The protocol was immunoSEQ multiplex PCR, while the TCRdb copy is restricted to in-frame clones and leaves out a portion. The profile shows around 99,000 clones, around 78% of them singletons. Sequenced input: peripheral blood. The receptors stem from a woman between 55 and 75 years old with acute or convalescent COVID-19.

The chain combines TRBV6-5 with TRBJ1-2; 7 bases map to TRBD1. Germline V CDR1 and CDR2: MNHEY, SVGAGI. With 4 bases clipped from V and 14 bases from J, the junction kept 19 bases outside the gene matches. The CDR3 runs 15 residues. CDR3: CASSSDRSQLWLCTF. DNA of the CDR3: TGTGCCAGCAGTTCGGACAGGTCTCAACTATGGCTATGTACCTTC.

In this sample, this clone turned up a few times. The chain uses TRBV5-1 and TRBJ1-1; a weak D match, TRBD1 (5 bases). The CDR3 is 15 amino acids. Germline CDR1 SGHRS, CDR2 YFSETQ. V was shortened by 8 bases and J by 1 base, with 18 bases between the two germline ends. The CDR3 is CASRDSPAGNTEAFF. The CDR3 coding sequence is TGCGCCAGTCGGGACTCCCCAGCAGGGAACACTGAAGCTTTCTTT.

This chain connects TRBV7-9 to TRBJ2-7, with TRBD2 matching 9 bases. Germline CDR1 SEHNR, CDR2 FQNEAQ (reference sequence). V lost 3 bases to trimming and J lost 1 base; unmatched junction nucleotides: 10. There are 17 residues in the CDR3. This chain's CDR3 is CASSFSPGLASSYEQYF. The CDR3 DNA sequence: TGTGCCAGCAGCTTTTCCCCGGGACTAGCTAGTTCCTACGAGCAGTACTTC.

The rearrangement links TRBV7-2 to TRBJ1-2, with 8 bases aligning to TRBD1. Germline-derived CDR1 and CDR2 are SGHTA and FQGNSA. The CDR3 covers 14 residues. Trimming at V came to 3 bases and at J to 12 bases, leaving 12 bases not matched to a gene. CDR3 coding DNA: TGTGCCAGCAGCTTCCAGACAGGGGCGGAACGGCACACCTTC. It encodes CASSFQTGAERHTF.

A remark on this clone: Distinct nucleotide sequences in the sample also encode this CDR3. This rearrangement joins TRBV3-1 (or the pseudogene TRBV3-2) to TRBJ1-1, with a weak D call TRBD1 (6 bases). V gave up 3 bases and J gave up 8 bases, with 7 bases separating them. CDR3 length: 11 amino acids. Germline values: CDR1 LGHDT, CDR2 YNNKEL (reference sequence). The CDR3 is CASSQTGEAFF. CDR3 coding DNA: TGTGCCAGCAGCCAGACAGGCGAAGCTTTCTTT.

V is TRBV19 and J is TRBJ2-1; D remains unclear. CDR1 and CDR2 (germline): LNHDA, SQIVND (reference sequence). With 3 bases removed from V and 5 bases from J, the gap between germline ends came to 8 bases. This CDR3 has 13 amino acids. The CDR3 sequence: CASSIVSDNEQFF. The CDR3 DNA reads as TGTGCCAGTAGTATTGTTTCGGACAATGAGCAGTTCTTC.

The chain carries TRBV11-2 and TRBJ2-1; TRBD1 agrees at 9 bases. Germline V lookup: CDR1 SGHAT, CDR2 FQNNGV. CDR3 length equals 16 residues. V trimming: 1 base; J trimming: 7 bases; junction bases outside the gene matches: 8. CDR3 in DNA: TGTGCCAGCAGCTTAGTTATGGACAGGGGCTATAATGAGCAGTTCTTC. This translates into CASSLVMDRGYNEQFF. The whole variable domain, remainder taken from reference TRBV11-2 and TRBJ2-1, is EAGVAQSPRYKIIEKRQSVAFWCNPISGHATLYWYQQILGQGPKLLIQFQNNGVVDDSQLPKDRFSAERLKGVDSTLKIQPAKLEDSAVYLCASSLVMDRGYNEQFFGPGTRLTVL.

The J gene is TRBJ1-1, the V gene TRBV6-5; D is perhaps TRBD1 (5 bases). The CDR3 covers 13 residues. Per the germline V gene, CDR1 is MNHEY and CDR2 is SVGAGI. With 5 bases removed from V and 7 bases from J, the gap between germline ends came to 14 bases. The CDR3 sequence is CASSPSRGGEAFF. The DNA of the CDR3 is TGTGCCAGCAGTCCCAGTAGGGGCGGTGAAGCTTTCTTT.

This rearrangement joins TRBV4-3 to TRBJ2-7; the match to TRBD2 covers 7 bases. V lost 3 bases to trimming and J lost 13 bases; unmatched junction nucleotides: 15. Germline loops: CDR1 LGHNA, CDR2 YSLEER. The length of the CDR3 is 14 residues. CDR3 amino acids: CASSQDTSVPSFYF. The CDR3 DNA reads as TGCGCCAGCAGCCAGGACACTAGCGTCCCTAGCTTCTACTTC.

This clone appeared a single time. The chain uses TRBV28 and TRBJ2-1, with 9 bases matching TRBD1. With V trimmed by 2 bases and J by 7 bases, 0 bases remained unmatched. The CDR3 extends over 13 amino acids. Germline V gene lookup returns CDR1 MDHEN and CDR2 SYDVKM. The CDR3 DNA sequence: TGTGCCAGCAGTTTAGGACAGGGGAATGAGCAGTTCTTC. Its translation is CASSLGQGNEQFF.

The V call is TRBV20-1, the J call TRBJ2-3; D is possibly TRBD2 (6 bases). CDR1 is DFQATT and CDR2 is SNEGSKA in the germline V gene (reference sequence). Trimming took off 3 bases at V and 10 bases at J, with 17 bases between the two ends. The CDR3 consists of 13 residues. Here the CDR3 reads CSASATSSGAQYF. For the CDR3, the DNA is TGCAGTGCTAGTGCTACTAGCAGTGGGGCGCAGTATTTT.

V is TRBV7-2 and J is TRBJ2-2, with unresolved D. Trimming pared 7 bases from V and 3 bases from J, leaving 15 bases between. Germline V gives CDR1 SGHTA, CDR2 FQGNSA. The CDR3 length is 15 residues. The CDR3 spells CASTLVETDTGELFF. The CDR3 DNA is TGTGCCAGCACCCTGGTGGAGACGGACACCGGGGAGCTGTTTTTT. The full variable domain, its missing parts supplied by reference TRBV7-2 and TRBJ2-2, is GAGVSQSPSNKVTEKGKDVELRCDPISGHTALYWYRQSLGQGLEFLIYFQGNSAPDKSGLPSDRFSAERTGGSVSTLTIQRTQQEDSAVYLCASTLVETDTGELFFGEGSRLTVL.

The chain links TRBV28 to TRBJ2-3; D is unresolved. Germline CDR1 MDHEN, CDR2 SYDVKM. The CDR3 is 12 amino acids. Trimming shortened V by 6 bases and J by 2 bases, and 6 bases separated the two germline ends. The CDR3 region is CASRRNTDTQYF. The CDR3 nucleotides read TGTGCCAGCAGGAGGAACACAGATACGCAGTATTTT.

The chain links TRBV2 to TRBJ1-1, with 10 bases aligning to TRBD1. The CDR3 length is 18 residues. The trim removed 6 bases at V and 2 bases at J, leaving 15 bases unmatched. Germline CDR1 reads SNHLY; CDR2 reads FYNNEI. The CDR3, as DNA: TGTGCCAGCAGCCCAACGTGGTCCGGGACAGGGGCCAACACTGAAGCTTTCTTT. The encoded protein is CASSPTWSGTGANTEAFF. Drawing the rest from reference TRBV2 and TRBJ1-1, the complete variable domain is EPEVTQTPSHQVTQMGQEVILRCVPISNHLYFYWYRQILGQKVEFLVSFYNNEISEKSEIFDDQFSVERPDGSNFTLKIRSTKLEDSAMYFCASSPTWSGTGANTEAFFGQGTRLTVV.

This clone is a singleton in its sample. This CDR3 reads CASSQTGVNTGELFF. The DNA of the CDR3 is TGTGCCAGCAGCCAGACAGGGGTAAACACCGGGGAGCTGTTTTTT. The chain couples TRBV7-9 to TRBJ2-2; 8 bases are a match to TRBD1. Trimming removed 5 bases from V and 2 bases from J; junction bases left unmatched: 4. From germline, CDR1 is SEHNR and CDR2 FQNEAQ (reference sequence). CDR3 length: 15 residues.

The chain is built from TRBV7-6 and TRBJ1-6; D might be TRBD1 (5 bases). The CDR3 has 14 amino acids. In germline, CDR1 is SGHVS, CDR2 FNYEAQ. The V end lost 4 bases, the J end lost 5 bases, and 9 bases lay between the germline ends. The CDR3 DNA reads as TGTGCCAGCAGCTCAACAGGAAATAATTCACCCCTCCACTTT. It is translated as CASSSTGNNSPLHF.

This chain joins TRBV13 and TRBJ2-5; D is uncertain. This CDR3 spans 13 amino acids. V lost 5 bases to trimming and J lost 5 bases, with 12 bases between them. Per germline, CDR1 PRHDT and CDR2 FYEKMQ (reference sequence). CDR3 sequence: CASSTRTEETQYF. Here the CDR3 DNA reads TGTGCCAGCAGCACCCGAACCGAGGAGACCCAGTACTTC.

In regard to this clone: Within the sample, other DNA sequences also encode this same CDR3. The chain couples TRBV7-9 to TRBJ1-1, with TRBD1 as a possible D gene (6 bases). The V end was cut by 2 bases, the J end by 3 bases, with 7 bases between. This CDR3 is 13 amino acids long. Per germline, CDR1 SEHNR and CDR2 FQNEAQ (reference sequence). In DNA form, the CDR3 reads TGTGCCAGCAGCTTACAGGGGCACACTGAAGCTTTCTTT. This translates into CASSLQGHTEAFF.

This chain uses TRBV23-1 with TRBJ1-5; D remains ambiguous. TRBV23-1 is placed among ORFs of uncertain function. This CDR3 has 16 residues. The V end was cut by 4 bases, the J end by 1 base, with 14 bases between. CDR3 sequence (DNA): TGCGCCAGCAGTCTTAAAGGCGGGAAGAGCAATCAGCCCCAGCATTTT. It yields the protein CASSLKGGKSNQPQHF.

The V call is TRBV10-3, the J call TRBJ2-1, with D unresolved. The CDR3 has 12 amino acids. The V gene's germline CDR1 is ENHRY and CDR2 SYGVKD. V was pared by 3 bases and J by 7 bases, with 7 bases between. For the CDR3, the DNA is TGTGCCATCAGTGACCTTAGAAATGAGCAGTTCTTC. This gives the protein CAISDLRNEQFF.

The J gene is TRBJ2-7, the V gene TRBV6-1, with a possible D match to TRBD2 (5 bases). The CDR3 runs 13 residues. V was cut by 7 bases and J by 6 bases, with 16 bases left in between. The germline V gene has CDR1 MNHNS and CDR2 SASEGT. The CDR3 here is CASNLLASGEQYF. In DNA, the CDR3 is TGTGCCAGCAATCTCCTAGCTTCAGGCGAGCAGTACTTC.

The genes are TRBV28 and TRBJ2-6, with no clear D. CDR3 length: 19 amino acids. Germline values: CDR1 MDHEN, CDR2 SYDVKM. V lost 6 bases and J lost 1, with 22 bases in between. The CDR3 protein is CASSFDKSTVSSGANVLTF. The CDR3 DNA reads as TGTGCCAGCAGCTTCGATAAGAGTACGGTGTCGTCTGGGGCCAACGTCCTGACTTTC. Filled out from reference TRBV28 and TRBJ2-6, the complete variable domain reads DVKVTQSSRYLVKRTGEKVFLECVQDMDHENMFWYRQDPGLGLRLIYFSYDVKMKEKGDIPEGYSVSREKKERFSLILESASTNQTSMYLCASSFDKSTVSSGANVLTFGAGSRLTVL.

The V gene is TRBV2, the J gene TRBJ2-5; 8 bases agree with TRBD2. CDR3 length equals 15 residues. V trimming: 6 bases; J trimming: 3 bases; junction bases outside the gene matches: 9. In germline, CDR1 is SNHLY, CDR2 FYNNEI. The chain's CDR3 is CASRAGLAEEETQYF. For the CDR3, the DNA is TGTGCCAGCAGGGCCGGACTAGCTGAGGAAGAGACCCAGTACTTC.

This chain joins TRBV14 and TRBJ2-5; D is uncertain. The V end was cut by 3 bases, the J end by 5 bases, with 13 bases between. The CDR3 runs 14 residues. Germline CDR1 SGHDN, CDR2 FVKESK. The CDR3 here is CASSHIARMETQYF. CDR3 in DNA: TGTGCCAGCAGCCACATCGCCAGGATGGAGACCCAGTACTTC.

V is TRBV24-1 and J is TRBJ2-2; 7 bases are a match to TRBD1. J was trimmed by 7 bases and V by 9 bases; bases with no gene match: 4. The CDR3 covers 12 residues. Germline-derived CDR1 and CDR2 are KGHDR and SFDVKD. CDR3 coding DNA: TGTGCCACCTCGGGACAGAGCGGGGAGCTGTTTTTT. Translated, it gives CATSGQSGELFF.

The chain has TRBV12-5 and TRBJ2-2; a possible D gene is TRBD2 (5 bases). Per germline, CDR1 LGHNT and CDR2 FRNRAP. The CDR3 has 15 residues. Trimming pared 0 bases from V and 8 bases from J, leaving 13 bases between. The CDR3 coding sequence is TGTGCTAGTGGTTTGGTACTTTCGGGGTCGGGGGAGCTGTTTTTT. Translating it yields CASGLVLSGSGELFF.

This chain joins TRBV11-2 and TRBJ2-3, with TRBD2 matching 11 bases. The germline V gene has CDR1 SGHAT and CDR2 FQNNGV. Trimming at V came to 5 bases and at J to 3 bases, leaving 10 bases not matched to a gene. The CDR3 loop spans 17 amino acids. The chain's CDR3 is CASSPLAGVGLTDTQYF. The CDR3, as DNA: TGTGCCAGCAGCCCACTAGCGGGAGTCGGTCTTACAGATACGCAGTATTTT.

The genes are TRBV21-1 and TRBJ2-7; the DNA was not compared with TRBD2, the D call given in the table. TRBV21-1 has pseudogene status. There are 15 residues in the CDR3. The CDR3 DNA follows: TGTGCCAGCAGCGCCCGGGACTCGCCTACCTACGAGCAGTACTTC. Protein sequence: CASSARDSPTYEQYF.